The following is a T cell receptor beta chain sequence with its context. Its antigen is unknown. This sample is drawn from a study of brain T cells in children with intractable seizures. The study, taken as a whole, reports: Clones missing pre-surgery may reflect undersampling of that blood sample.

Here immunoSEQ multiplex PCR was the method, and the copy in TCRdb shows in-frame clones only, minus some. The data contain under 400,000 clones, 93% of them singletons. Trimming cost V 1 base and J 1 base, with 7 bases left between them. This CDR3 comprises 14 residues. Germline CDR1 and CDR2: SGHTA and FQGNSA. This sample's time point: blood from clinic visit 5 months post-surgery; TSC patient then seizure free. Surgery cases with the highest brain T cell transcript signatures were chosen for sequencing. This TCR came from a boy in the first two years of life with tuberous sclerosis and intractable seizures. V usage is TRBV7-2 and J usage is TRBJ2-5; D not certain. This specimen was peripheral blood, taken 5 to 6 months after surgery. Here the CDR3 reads CASSLVPFQETQYF. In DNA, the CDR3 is TGTGCCAGCAGCTTAGTTCCATTCCAAGAGACCCAGTACTTC.